The T cell receptor beta chain under discussion was sequenced for a study of cytomegalovirus exposure and HLA in healthy donors. The CDR3 extends over 14 amino acids. The junction had 9 bases not matched to a gene; V was cut back by 5 bases and J by 8 bases. Germline CDR1 and CDR2: LNHDA and SQIVND (reference sequence). Both 60 Vbeta primers and 13 Jbeta primers went into the PCR. Some clones are missing from TCRdb's copy, which holds only in-frame ones; the method was immunoSEQ multiplex PCR. Among some 160,000 clones, around 80% were seen once, and the ten largest hold about 2%. The rearrangement uses TRBV19 and TRBJ1-3, with TRBD1 matching over 7 bases. Sequencing used PBMCs. This clonotype was obtained from a male donor in good health and CMV-seronegative. The CDR3, as DNA: TGTGCCAGTAGTGCTGACAGGGATCGGGACACCATATATTTT. As protein: CASSADRDRDTIYF.